This record concerns one T cell receptor (beta chain) sequence. Antigen unknown. The record originates from a study of T-cell reconstitution after alpha-beta-depleted transplantation in children. Study observations and caveats: The study reportedly traced alpha-beta T cells about two months after transplant to several hundred expanded graft clones. After one year, T-cell counts and TCRbeta diversity mostly came from new T cells. Several patients had high TCRbeta diversity at day 60; it came from surviving recipient T cells and thymic progenitors.

Construction of the TCRbeta library involved unique molecular identifiers. Each CDR3 protein is one row after TCRdb ran MiXCR on the PCR reads. The profile shows fewer than 700,000 distinct CDR3 sequences, approximately 22% of them singletons. Sequences were derived from PBMCs, mostly from graft donor cells, sampled 360 days after TCRalphabeta/CD19-depleted stem cell transplant. The TCR originated in a boy under three years old who had a stem cell transplant for acute myeloid leukemia, so the T cells may come from the graft donor.

DNA of the CDR3: TGCGCCAGCAGCCAAGATCACGGGACCGGGGAGCTGTTTTTT. Protein: CASSQDHGTGELFF. V and J are TRBV4-1 and TRBJ2-2; no clear D gene. The CDR3 runs 14 residues. Germline V lookup: CDR1 MGHRA, CDR2 YSYEKL. V gave up 0 bases and J gave up 5 bases, with 7 bases separating them.